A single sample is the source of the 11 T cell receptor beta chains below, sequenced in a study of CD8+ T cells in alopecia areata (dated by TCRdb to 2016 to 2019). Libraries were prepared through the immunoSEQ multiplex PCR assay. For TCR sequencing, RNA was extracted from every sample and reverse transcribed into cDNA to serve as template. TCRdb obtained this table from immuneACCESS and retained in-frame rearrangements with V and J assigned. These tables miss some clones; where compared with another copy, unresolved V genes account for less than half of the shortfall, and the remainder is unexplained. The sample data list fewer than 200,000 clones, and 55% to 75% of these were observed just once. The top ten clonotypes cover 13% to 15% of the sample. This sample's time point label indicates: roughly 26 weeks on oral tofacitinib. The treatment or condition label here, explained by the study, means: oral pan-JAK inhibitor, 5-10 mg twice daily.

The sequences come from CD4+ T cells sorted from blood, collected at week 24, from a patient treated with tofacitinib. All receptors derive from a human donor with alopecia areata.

CDR3 in DNA: TGTGCCAGTAAAGAAGGCAGGATGGGACTGAACACTGAAGCTTTCTTT. Translated, it gives CASKEGRMGLNTEAFF. The rearrangement uses TRBV19 and TRBJ1-1; TRBD1 is a possible D gene (5 bases). This CDR3 region has 16 residues. Trimming pared 7 bases from V and 0 bases from J, leaving 18 bases between. The germline V gene encodes CDR1 LNHDA and CDR2 SQIVND (reference sequence).

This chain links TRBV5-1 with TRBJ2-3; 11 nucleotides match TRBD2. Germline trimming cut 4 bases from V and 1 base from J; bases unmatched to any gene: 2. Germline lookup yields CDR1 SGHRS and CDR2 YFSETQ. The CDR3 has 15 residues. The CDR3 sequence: CASSPGLAGTDTQYF. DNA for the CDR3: TGCGCCAGCAGCCCGGGACTAGCGGGCACAGATACGCAGTATTTT.

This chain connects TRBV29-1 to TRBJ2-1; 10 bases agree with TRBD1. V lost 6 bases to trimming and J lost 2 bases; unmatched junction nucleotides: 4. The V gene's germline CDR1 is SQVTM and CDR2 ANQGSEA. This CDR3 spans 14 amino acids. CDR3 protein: CSVAGQGAYNEQFF. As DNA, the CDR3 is TGCAGCGTCGCCGGACAGGGGGCCTACAATGAGCAGTTCTTC.

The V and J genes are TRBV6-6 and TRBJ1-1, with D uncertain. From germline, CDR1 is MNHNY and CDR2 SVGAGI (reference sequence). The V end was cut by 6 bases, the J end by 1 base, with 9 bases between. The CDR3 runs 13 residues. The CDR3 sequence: CASSPTWNTEAFF. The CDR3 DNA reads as TGTGCCAGCAGCCCGACGTGGAACACTGAAGCTTTCTTT.

CDR3 amino acids: CASSFGVSALNSPLHF. In DNA, the CDR3 is TGCGCCAGCAGCTTCGGTGTGTCAGCCCTTAATTCACCCCTCCACTTT. This sequence joins TRBV5-1 and TRBJ1-6; D remains unclear. Germline values: CDR1 SGHRS, CDR2 YFSETQ. This CDR3 comprises 16 residues. Trimming shortened V by 2 bases and J by 6 bases, and 15 bases separated the two germline ends. Looking up the rest from reference TRBV5-1 and TRBJ1-6 gives the full variable domain: KAGVTQTPRYLIKTRGQQVTLSCSPISGHRSVSWYQQTPGQGLQFLFEYFSETQRNKGNFPGRFSGRQFSNSRSEMNVSTLELGDSALYLCASSFGVSALNSPLHFGNGTRLTVT.

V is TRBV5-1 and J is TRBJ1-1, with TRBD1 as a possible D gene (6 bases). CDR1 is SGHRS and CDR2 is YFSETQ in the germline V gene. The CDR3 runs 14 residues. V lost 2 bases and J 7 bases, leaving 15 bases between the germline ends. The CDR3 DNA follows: TGCGCCAGCAGCTTTACAGGGATCCGGGTTGAAGCTTTCTTT. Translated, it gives CASSFTGIRVEAFF. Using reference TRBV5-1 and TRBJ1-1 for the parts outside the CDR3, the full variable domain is KAGVTQTPRYLIKTRGQQVTLSCSPISGHRSVSWYQQTPGQGLQFLFEYFSETQRNKGNFPGRFSGRQFSNSRSEMNVSTLELGDSALYLCASSFTGIRVEAFFGQGTRLTVV.

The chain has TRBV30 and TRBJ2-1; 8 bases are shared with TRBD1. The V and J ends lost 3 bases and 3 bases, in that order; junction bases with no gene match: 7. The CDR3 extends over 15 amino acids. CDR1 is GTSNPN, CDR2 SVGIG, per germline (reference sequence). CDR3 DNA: TGTGCCTGGAGGACTACAGGGGGGATCTACAATGAGCAGTTCTTC. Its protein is CAWRTTGGIYNEQFF.

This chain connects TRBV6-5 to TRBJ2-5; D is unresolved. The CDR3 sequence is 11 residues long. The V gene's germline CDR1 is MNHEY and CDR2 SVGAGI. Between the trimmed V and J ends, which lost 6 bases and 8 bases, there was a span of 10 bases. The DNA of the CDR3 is TGTGCCAGCAGACAAACAGACACCCAGTACTTC. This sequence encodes CASRQTDTQYF.

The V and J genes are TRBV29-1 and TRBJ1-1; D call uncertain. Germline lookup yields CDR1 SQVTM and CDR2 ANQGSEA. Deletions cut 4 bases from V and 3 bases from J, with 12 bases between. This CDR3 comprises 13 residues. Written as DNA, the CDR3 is TGCAGCGTTGGGGATGGGTTAGACACTGAAGCTTTCTTT. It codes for CSVGDGLDTEAFF. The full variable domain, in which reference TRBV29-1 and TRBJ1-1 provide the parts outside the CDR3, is SAVISQKPSRDICQRGTSLTIQCQVDSQVTMMFWYRQQPGQSLTLIATANQGSEATYESGFVIDKFPISRPNLTFSTLTVSNMSPEDSSIYLCSVGDGLDTEAFFGQGTRLTVV.

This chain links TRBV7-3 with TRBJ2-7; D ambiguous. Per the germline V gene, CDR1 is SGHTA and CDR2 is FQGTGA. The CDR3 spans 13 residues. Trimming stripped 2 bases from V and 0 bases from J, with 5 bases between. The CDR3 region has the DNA TGTGCCAGCAGCTTACAGCCCTCCTACGAGCAGTACTTC. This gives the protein CASSLQPSYEQYF.

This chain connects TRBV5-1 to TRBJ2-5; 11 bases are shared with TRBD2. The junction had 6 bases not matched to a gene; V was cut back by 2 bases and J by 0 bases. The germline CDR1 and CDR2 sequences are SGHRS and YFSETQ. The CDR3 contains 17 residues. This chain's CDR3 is CASSFSTSGGYQETQYF. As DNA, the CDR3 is TGCGCCAGCAGCTTCTCCACTAGCGGGGGATACCAAGAGACCCAGTACTTC. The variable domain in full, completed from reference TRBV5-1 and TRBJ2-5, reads KAGVTQTPRYLIKTRGQQVTLSCSPISGHRSVSWYQQTPGQGLQFLFEYFSETQRNKGNFPGRFSGRQFSNSRSEMNVSTLELGDSALYLCASSFSTSGGYQETQYFGPGTRLLVL.